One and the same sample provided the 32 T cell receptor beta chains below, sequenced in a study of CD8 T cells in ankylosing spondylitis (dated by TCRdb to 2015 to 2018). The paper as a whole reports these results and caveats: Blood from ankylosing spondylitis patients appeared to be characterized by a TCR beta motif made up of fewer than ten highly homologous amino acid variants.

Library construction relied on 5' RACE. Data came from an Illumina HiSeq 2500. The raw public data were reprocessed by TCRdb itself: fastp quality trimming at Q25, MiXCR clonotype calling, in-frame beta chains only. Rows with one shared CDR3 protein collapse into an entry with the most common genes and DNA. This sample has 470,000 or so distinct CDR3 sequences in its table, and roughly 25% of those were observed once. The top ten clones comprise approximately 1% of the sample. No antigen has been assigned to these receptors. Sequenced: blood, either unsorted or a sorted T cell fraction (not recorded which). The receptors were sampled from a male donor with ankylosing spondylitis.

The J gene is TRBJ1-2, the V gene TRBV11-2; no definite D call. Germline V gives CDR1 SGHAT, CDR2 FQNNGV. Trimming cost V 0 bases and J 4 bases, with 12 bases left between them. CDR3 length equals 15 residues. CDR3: CASSLDNRLGYGYTF. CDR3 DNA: TGTGCCAGCAGCTTAGATAACCGGTTGGGCTATGGCTACACCTTC.

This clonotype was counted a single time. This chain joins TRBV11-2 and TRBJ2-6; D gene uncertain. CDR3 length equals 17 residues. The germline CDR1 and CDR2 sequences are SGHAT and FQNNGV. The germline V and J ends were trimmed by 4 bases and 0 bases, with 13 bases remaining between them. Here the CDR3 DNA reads TGTGCCAGCAGCTCCCCCCGGGCAGACTCTGGGGCCAACGTCCTGACTTTC. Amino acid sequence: CASSSPRADSGANVLTF.

CDR3 nucleotides: TGTGCCAGCAGTGAAGAGGTACCAAACACCGGGGAGCTGTTTTTT. It encodes CASSEEVPNTGELFF. This rearrangement joins TRBV2 to TRBJ2-2, with D unresolved. The CDR3 runs to 15 residues. V was trimmed by 1 base and J by 2 bases, leaving 8 bases between them. Germline V lookup: CDR1 SNHLY, CDR2 FYNNEI.

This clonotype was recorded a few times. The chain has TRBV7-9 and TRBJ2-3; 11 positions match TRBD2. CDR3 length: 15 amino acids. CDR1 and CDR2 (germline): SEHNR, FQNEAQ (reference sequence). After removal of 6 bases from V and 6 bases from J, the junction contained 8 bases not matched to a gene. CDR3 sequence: CASSTRTSGSDTQYF. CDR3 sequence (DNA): TGTGCCAGCAGTACCCGGACTAGCGGGTCGGATACGCAGTATTTT.

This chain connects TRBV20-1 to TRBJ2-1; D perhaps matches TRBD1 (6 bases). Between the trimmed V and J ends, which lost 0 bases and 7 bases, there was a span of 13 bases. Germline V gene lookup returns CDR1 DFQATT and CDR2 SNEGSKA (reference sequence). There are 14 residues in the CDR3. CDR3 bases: TGCAGTGCTAGAGATCCGACAGGTCTGAATGAGCAGTTCTTC. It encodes CSARDPTGLNEQFF.

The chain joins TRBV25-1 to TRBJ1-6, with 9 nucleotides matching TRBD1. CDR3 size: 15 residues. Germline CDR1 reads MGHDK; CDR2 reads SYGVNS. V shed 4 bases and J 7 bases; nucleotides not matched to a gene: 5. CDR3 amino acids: CASSAWTGENSPLHF. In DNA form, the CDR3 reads TGTGCCAGCAGTGCCTGGACAGGGGAAAATTCACCCCTCCACTTT.

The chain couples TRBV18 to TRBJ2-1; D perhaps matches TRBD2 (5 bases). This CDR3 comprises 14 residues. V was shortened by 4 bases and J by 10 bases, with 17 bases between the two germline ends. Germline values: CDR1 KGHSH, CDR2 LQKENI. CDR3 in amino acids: CASSLRGALWEQFF. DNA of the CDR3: TGTGCCAGCTCACTCCGGGGAGCTCTTTGGGAGCAGTTCTTC.

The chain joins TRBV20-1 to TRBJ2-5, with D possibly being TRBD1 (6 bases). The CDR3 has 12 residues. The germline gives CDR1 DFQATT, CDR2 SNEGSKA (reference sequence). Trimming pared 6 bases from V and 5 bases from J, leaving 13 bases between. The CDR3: CSANRQEETQYF. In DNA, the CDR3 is TGCAGTGCCAACCGACAGGAGGAGACCCAGTACTTC.

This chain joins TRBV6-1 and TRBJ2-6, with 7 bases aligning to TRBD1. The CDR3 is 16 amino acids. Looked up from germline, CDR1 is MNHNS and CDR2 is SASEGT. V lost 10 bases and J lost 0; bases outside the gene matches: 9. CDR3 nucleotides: TGTGCCATCGGGACAGAGTTTAGCTCTGGGGCCAACGTCCTGACTTTC. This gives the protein CAIGTEFSSGANVLTF.

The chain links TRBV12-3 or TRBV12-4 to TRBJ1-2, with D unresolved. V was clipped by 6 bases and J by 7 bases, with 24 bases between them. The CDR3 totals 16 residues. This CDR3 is CASSSSASTTLRGYTF. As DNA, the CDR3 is TGTGCCAGCAGCTCCTCGGCAAGCACAACCTTGCGTGGCTACACCTTC.

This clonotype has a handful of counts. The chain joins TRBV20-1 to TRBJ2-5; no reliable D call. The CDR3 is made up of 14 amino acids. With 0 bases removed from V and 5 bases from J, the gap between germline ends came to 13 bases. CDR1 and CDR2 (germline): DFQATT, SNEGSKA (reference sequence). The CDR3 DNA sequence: TGCAGTGCTAGAGATTCGGCTGGGTGGGAGACCCAGTACTTC. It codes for CSARDSAGWETQYF.

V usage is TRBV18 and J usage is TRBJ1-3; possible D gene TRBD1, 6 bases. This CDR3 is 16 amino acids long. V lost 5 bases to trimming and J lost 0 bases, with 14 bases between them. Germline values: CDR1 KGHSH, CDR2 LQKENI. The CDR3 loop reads CASSRTEPYSGNTIYF. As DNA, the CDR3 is TGTGCCAGCTCAAGGACAGAACCTTACTCTGGAAACACCATATATTTT.

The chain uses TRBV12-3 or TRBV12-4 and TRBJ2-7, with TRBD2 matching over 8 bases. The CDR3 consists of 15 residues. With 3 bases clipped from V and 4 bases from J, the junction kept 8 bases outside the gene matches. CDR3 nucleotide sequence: TGTGCCAGCAGTTTCGGTAGCGGGAATCCGTACGAGCAGTACTTC. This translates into CASSFGSGNPYEQYF.

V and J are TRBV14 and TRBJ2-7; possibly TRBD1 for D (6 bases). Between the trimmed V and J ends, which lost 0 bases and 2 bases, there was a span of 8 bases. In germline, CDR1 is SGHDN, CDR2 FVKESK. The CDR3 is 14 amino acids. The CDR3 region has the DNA TGTGCCAGCAGCCAAGATAGGACAGCCTACGAGCAGTACTTC. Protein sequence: CASSQDRTAYEQYF. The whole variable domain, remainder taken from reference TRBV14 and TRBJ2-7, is EAGVTQFPSHSVIEKGQTVTLRCDPISGHDNLYWYRRVMGKEIKFLLHFVKESKQDESGMPNNRFLAERTGGTYSTLKVQPAELEDSGVYFCASSQDRTAYEQYFGPGTRLTVT.

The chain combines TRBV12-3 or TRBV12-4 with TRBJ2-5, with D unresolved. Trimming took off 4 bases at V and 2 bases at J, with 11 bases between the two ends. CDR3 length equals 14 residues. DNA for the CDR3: TGTGCCAGCAGTTCCAACAGAGGACAAGAGACCCAGTACTTC. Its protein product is CASSSNRGQETQYF.

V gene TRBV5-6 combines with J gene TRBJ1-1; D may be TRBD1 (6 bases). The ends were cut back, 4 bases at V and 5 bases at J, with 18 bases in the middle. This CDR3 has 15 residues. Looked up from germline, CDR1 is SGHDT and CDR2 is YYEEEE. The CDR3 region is CASSPGGQGGTEAFF. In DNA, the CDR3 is TGTGCCAGCAGCCCCGGGGGGCAGGGCGGGACTGAAGCTTTCTTT. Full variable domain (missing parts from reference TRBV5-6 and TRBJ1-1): DAGVTQSPTHLIKTRGQQVTLRCSPKSGHDTVSWYQQALGQGPQFIFQYYEEEERQRGNFPDRFSGHQFPNYSSELNVNALLLGDSALYLCASSPGGQGGTEAFFGQGTRLTVV.

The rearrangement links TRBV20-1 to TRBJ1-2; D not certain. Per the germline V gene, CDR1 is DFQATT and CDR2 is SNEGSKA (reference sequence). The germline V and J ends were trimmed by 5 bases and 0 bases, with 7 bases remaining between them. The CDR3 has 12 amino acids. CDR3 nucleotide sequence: TGCAGTGCTTTCGGGCCTAACTATGGCTACACCTTC. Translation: CSAFGPNYGYTF.

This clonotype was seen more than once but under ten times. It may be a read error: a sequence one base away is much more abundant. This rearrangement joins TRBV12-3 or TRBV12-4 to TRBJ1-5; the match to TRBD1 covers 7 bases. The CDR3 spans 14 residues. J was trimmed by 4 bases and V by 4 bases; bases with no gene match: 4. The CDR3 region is CASSSDRTNQPQHF. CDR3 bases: TGTGCCAGCAGTTCGGACAGGACGAATCAGCCCCAGCATTTT.

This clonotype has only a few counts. In DNA form, the CDR3 reads TGCAGTGCAATAGCGGGATTCTCCTACAATGAGCAGTTCTTC. Its protein product is CSAIAGFSYNEQFF. J is TRBJ2-1 and V is TRBV20-1, with TRBD2 matching over 8 bases. Germline V lookup: CDR1 DFQATT, CDR2 SNEGSKA (reference sequence). Trimming took 6 bases from V and 0 from J; bases not matched to a gene: 4. The CDR3 loop spans 14 amino acids.

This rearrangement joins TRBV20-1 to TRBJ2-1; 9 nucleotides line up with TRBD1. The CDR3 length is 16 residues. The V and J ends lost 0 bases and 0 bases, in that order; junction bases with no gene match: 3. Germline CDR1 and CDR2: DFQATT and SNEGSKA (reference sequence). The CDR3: CSARDVGQGSYNEQFF. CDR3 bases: TGCAGTGCTAGAGATGTGGGACAGGGCTCCTACAATGAGCAGTTCTTC.

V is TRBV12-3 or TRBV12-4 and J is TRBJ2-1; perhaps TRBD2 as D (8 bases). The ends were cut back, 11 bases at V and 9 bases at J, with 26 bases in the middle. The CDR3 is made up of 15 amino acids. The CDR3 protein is CAVHPSREGAGEQFF. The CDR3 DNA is TGTGCCGTACACCCCTCCCGGGAGGGGGCAGGTGAGCAGTTCTTC.

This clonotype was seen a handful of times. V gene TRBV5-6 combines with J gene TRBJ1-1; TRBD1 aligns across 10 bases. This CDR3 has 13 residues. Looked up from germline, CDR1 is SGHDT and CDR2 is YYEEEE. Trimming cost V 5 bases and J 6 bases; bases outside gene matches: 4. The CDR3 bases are TGTGCCAGCAGGGGGGACAGGGGAGCTGAAGCTTTCTTT. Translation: CASRGDRGAEAFF.

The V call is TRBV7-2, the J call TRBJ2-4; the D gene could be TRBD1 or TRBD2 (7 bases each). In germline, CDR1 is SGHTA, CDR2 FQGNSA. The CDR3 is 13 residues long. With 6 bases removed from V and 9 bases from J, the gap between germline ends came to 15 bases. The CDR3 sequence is CASSLDREGIQYF. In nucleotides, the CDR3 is TGTGCCAGCAGTCTTGACAGGGAGGGCATTCAGTACTTC.

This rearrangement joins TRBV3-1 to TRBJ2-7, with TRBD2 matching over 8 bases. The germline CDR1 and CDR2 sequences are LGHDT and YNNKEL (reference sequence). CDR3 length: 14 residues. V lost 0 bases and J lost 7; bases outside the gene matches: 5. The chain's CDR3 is CASSQDPGGPEQYV. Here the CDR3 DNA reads TGTGCCAGCAGCCAAGATCCGGGAGGGCCTGAGCAGTACGTC.

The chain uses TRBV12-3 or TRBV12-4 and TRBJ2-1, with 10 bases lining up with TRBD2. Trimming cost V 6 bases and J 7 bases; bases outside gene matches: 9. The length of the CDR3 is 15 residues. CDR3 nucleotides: TGTGCCAGCAGATTCCAACTAGCGGGGATAAATGAGCAGTTCTTC. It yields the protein CASRFQLAGINEQFF.

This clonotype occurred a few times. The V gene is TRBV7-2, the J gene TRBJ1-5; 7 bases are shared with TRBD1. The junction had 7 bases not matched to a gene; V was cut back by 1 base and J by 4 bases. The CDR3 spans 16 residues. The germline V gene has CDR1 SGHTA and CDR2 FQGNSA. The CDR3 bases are TGTGCCAGCAGCTTAGTTGGGTCGGGACAGAATCAGCCCCAGCATTTT. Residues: CASSLVGSGQNQPQHF.

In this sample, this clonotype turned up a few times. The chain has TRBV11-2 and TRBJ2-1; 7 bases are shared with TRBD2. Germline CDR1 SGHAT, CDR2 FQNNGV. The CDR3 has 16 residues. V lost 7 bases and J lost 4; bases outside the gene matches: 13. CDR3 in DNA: TGTGCCAGCACCCCTCCCGAGGGAGGGCTTTACAATGAGCAGTTCTTC. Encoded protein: CASTPPEGGLYNEQFF. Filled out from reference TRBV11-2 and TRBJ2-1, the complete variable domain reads EAGVAQSPRYKIIEKRQSVAFWCNPISGHATLYWYQQILGQGPKLLIQFQNNGVVDDSQLPKDRFSAERLKGVDSTLKIQPAKLEDSAVYLCASTPPEGGLYNEQFFGPGTRLTVL.

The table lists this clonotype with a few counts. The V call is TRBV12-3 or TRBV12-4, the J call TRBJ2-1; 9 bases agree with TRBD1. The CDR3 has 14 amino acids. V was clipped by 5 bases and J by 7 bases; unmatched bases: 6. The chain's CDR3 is CASSPRQGVNEQFF. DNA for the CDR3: TGTGCCAGCAGTCCTAGACAGGGGGTTAATGAGCAGTTCTTC.

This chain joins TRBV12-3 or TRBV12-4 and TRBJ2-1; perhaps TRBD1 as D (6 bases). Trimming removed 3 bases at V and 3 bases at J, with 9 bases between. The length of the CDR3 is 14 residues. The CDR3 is CASSLGADYNEQFF. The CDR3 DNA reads TGTGCCAGCAGTTTGGGGGCAGACTACAATGAGCAGTTCTTC.

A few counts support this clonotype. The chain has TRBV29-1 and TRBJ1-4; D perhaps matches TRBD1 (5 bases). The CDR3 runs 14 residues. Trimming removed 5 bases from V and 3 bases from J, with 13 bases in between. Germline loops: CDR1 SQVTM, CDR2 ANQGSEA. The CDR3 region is CSVFEGRANEKLFF. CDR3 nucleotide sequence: TGCAGCGTTTTCGAGGGGAGGGCTAATGAAAAACTGTTTTTT.

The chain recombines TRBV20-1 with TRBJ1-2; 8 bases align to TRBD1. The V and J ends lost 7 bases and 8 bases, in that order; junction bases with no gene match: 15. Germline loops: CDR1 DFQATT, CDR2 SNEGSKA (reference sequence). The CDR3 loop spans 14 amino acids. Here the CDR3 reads CSGRDRQWVQGYTF. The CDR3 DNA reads TGCAGTGGCCGGGACAGGCAATGGGTGCAGGGCTACACCTTC.

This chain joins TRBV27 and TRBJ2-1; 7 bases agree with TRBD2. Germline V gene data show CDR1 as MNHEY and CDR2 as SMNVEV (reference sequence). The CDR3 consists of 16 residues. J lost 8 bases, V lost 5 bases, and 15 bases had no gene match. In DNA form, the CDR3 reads TGTGCCAGCAGTCCCCTGATGGGCGGGAGAGTCTATGAGCAGTTCTTC. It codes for CASSPLMGGRVYEQFF.